The rows below give T cell receptor beta chains drawn from one sample of a study of T cell changes during pregnancy in multiple sclerosis. TCRdb's copy holds only in-frame clones and misses some; the assay was immunoSEQ multiplex PCR. In the table there are tens of thousands of clones, almost 95% of which are singletons. Sequenced material: CD4+ T cells from peripheral blood mononuclear cells, taken in the third trimester of pregnancy. Receptors were obtained from a female donor with multiple sclerosis, enrolled in a pregnancy study. CDR3s include the opening cysteine and the closing phenylalanine or tryptophan. A D gene is named only where the DNA matches it firmly. Only part of the rows carry a size: once, few, many, or a class if the clone is expanded.

>-|TRBV27|-|TRBJ1-4
CASSLMFPGISPNEKLFF
TGTGCCAGCAGTTTAATGTTCCCGGGGATATCCCCTAATGAAAAACTGTTTTTT
>-|TRBV7-2|-|TRBJ2-1
CASSPFPRGTYNEQFF
TGTGCCAGCAGCCCTTTTCCTCGCGGAACCTACAATGAGCAGTTCTTC
>-|TRBV28|-|TRBJ1-4
CASKVGGGNEKLFF
TGTGCCAGCAAGGTGGGAGGGGGTAATGAAAAACTGTTTTTT
>-|TRBV27|TRBD1|TRBJ2-7
CASRGRQGYYEQYF
TGTGCCAGCAGGGGTAGACAGGGTTACTACGAGCAGTACTTC
>once|TRBV25-1|TRBD1|TRBJ2-3
CASRRTGATDTQYF
TGTGCCAGCAGGAGGACAGGGGCCACAGATACGCAGTATTTT
>-|TRBV29-1|-|TRBJ2-7
CSAATPLGQTYEQYF
TGCAGCGCCGCGACCCCTTTGGGGCAAACCTACGAGCAGTACTTC
>-|TRBV5-1|TRBD1|TRBJ2-6
CASSSLTGAGANVLTF
TGCGCCAGCAGCTCGTTGACAGGGGCTGGGGCCAACGTCCTGACTTTC
>-|TRBV28|TRBD2|TRBJ2-7
CASSTPGGATYEQYF
TGTGCCAGCAGTACCCCGGGAGGGGCAACCTACGAGCAGTACTTC
>-|TRBV10-3|TRBD2|TRBJ2-2
CATSPGAGVNTGELFF
TGTGCCACCTCCCCGGGAGCGGGAGTGAACACCGGGGAGCTGTTTTTT
>-|TRBV19|-|TRBJ2-3
CASTPGQTSTDTQYF
TGTGCCAGTACCCCTGGACAGACTAGCACAGATACGCAGTATTTT
>-|TRBV2|-|TRBJ2-6
CASSEARQSGANVLTF
TGTGCCAGCAGTGAAGCTCGTCAGTCTGGGGCCAACGTCCTGACTTTC
>-|TRBV7-9|-|TRBJ1-1
CASSRLTGNTEAFF
TGTGCCAGCAGCCGCCTAACTGGGAACACTGAAGCTTTCTTT